This TCR beta chain was identified during a study of identical twins. Study findings and constraints: Insertions were reduced in abundant cord blood beta clonotypes but not in memory repertoires. Twin pairs had excess sharing that was weaker in beta out-of-frame sequences. Twin sharing of out-of-frame TCR alpha was underestimated by models in monozygotic pairs. Among out-of-frame alpha sequences shared by twins, low generation probability occurred in excess.

The CDR3 is made up of 18 amino acids. Germline CDR1 is SSHAT and CDR2 is FNYEAQ (reference sequence). With V trimmed by 5 bases and J by 1 base, 12 bases remained unmatched. Points on this clonotype: Its specificity is not known.

MiXCR, applied by TCRdb to the 5' RACE reads, yields one record per CDR3 protein. The table lists roughly 1,500,000 distinct CDR3 sequences, 25% to 35% of them singletons, with around 0.25% in the top ten. This receptor was identified in a newborn girl in good health. Source material: cord blood. This rearrangement joins TRBV7-7 to TRBJ1-5, with TRBD1 identical over 9 bases. This CDR3 is CASSPSNRTGESNQPQHF. CDR3 nucleotides: TGTGCCAGCAGCCCGTCAAATAGGACAGGGGAAAGCAATCAGCCCCAGCATTTT. The full variable domain, in which reference TRBV7-7 and TRBJ1-5 provide the parts outside the CDR3, is GAGVSQSPRYKVTKRGQDVTLRCDPISSHATLYWYQQALGQGPEFLTYFNYEAQPDKSGLPSDRFSAERPEGSISTLTIQRTEQRDSAMYRCASSPSNRTGESNQPQHFGDGTRLSIL.